This entry features one TCR beta chain sequence. Given the absence of the conserved phenylalanine or tryptophan at the CDR3 end, a read error is likely. This record comes from a study of tumor-infiltrating lymphocytes in primary liver carcinoma. The wider study: Recorded tumor stage was T1-T3 N0M0, with diameters of roughly 4 to 11 cm.

Co-extracting RNA and DNA was done with 20-30 mg of unsorted bulk tissue as input. Tumor samples each held over 85% viable tumor cells. The investigators made TCR beta cDNA from approximately 0.5 ug total RNA, using a constant-region primer. The TCR beta library was amplified through three nested multiplex PCR rounds in a modified ARM-PCR procedure. TCRdb independently ran MiXCR on the multiplex PCR reads; one entry per CDR3 protein. The sample gives some 120,000 distinct CDR3 sequences, 55% to 75% of which show up once; around 9.3% is in the top ten. Material for sequencing was liver tumor tissue from sampling region 1. As for subset: tumor region T1, superior pole. The sequence derives from a woman aged 55-69 years with primary liver carcinoma and hepatitis B virus infection.

DNA for the CDR3: TGTGCCAGCAGTTTGGGAGCGGGAGGGTACAGTGAGCAGTTCTCC. It encodes CASSLGAGGYSEQFS. The V gene is TRBV12-3 or TRBV12-4, the J gene TRBJ2-1; 10 positions agree with TRBD2. This CDR3 is 15 amino acids long.